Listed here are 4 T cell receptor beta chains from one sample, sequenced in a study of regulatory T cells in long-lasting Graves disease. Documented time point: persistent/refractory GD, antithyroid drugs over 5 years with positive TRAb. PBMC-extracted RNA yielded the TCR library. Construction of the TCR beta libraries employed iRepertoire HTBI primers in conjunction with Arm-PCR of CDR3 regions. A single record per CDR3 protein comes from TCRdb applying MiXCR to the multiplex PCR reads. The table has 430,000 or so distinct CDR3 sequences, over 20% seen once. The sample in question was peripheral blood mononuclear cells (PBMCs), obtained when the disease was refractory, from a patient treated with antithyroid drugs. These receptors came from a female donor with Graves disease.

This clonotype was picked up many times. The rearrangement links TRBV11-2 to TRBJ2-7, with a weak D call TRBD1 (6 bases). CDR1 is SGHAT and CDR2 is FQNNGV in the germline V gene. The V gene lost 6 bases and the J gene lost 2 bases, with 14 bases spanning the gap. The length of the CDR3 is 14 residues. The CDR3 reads CASSLGAGAYEQYF. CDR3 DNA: TGTGCCAGCAGTCTAGGGGCAGGGGCCTACGAGCAGTACTTC.

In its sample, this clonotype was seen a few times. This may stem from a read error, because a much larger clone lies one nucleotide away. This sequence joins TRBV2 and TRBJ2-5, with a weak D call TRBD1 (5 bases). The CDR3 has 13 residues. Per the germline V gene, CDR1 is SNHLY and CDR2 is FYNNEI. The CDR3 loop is CAGSGDSQETQYF. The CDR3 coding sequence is TGTGCCGGCAGTGGTGACAGCCAAGAGACCCAGTACTTC.

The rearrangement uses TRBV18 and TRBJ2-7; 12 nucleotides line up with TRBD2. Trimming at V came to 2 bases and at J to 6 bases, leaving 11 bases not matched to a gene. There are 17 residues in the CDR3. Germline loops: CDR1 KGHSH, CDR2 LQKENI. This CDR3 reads CASSPGLAGTFDTEQYF. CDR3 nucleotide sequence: TGTGCCAGCTCACCAGGACTAGCGGGAACGTTTGATACCGAGCAGTACTTC.

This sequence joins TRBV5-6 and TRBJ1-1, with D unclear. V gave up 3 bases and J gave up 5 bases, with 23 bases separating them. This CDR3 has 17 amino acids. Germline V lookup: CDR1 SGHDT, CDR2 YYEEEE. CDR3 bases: TGTGCCAGCAGCTCTTATGGGTCAGGCCCCCGAGGGACTGAAGCTTTCTTT. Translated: CASSSYGSGPRGTEAFF.